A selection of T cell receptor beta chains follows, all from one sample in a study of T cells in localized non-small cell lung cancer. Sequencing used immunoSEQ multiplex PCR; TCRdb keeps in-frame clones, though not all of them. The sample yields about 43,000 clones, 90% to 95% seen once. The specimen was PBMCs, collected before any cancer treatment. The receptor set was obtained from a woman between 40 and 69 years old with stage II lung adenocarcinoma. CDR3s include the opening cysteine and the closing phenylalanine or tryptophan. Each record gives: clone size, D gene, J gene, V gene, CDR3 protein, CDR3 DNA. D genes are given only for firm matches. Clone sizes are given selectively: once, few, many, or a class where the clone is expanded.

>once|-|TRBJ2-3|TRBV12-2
CASRLADPLAGKTDTQYF
TGTGCAAGTCGCTTAGCCGACCCCTTAGCGGGAAAGACAGATACGCAGTATTTT
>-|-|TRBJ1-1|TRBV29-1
CGTVAGNTEAFF
TGCGGCACAGTCGCGGGGAACACTGAAGCTTTCTTT
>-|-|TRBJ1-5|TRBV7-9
CASNGGPNQPQHF
TGTGCCAGCAACGGTGGACCAAATCAGCCCCAGCATTTT
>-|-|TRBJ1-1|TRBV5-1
CASSPTGTEAEAFF
TGCGCCAGCAGCCCCACCGGGACCGAAGCGGAAGCTTTCTTT
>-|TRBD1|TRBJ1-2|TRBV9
CASSPGQGNYGYTF
TGTGCCAGCAGTCCGGGACAGGGGAACTATGGCTACACCTTC
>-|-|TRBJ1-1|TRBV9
CASSVAGAGTEAFF
TGTGCCAGCAGCGTAGCAGGGGCCGGAACTGAAGCTTTCTTT
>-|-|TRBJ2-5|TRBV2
CAVSEGTETQYF
TGTGCAGTAAGCGAAGGGACGGAGACCCAGTACTTC
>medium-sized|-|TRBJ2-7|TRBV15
CATSRNRDYEQYF
TGTGCCACCAGCAGGAACAGGGATTACGAGCAGTACTTC
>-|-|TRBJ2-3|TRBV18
CASSRMAAASTDTQYF
TGTGCCAGCTCACGAATGGCCGCGGCTAGCACAGATACGCAGTATTTT
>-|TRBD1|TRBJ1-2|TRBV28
CASGDSYGYTF
TGTGCCAGCGGGGACAGCTATGGCTACACCTTC
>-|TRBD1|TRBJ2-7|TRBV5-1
CASKGAGHYEQYF
TGCGCCAGCAAGGGGGCAGGACACTACGAGCAGTACTTC
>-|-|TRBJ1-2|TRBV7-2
CASSQAPFGGGYGYTF
TGTGCCAGCAGTCAAGCCCCCTTTGGAGGGGGCTATGGCTACACCTTC
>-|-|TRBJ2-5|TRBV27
CASSLRGPGETQYF
TGTGCCAGCAGTTTACGGGGGCCAGGTGAGACCCAGTACTTC
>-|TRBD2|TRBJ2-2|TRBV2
CASSEAPSGNTGELFF
TGTGCCAGCAGTGAAGCGCCTAGCGGTAACACCGGGGAGCTGTTTTTT
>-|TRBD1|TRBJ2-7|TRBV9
CASSRTGQSTYEQYF
TGTGCCAGCAGCCGGACGGGACAGAGTACCTACGAGCAGTACTTC
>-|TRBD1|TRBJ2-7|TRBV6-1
CASREQGAQEQYF
TGTGCCAGCAGAGAACAGGGGGCGCAGGAGCAGTACTTC
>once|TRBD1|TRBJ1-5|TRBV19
CASSPSRDRDQPQHF
TGTGCCAGTAGTCCGTCCCGGGACAGGGATCAGCCCCAGCATTTT
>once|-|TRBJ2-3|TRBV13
CASSLGLIEADTQYF
TGTGCCAGCAGCTTAGGCCTAATTGAGGCGGATACGCAGTATTTT
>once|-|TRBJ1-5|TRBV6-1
CASSGPGQTNQPQHF
TGTGCCAGCAGTGGACCGGGACAAACTAATCAGCCCCAGCATTTT
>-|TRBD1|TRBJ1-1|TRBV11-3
CASSWRDRGTEAFF
TGTGCCAGCAGCTGGCGGGACAGGGGCACTGAAGCTTTCTTT
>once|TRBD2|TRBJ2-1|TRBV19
CASSLGGRGSYNEQFF
TGTGCCAGTAGTCTGGGGGGGAGGGGCTCCTACAATGAGCAGTTCTTC
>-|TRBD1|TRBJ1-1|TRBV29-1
CSGRTGGRTEAFF
TGCAGCGGCCGAACAGGGGGCAGGACTGAAGCTTTCTTT
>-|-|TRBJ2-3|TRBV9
CASSSMGSGDTQYF
TGTGCCAGCAGCTCTATGGGGAGCGGTGATACGCAGTATTTT
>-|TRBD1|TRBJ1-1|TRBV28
CASSFSSRTGNTEAFF
TGTGCCAGCAGTTTTTCTTCTCGGACAGGGAACACTGAAGCTTTCTTT
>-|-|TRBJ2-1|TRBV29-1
CSVASATWNEQFF
TGCAGCGTTGCATCTGCCACATGGAATGAGCAGTTCTTC
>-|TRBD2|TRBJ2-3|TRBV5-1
CASSFRLAGDSTDTQYF
TGCGCCAGCAGCTTTAGACTAGCGGGAGACTCCACAGATACGCAGTATTTT
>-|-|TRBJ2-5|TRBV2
CASSGLDQETQYF
TGTGCCAGCAGTGGGTTGGACCAAGAGACCCAGTACTTC
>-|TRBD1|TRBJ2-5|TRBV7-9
CASSLGRRTGGQETQYF
TGTGCCAGCAGCTTAGGGCGCAGGACAGGCGGCCAAGAGACCCAGTACTTC
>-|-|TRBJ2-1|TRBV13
CASSALGYEQFF
TGTGCCAGCTCCGCTCTTGGCTACGAGCAGTTCTTC
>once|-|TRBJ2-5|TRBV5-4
CASSLARRGRQETQYF
TGTGCCAGCAGCTTGGCGCGGCGGGGCCGCCAAGAGACCCAGTACTTC
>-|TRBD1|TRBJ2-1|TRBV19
CASRNRGLSYNEQFF
TGTGCCAGCCGGAACAGGGGGCTCTCCTACAATGAGCAGTTCTTC